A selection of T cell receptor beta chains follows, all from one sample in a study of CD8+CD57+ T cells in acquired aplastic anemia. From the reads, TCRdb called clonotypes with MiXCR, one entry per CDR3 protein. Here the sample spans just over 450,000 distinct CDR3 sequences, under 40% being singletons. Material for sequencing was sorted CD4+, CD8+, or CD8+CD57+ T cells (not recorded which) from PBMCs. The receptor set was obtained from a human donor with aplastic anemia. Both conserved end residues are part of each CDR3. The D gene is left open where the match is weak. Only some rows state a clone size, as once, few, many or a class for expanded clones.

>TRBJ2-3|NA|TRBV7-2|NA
TGTGCCAGCAGCCCCGGGACGGTGGGTACGCAGTATTTT
CASSPGTVGTQYF
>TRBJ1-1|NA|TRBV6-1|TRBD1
TGTGCCAGCAGCTCGGGACAGGGTCGGTTGGACACTGAAGCTTTCTTT
CASSSGQGRLDTEAFF
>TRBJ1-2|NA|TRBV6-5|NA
TGTGCCAGCAGTTACTCTGCCGGACTCCTCTATGGCTACACCTTC
CASSYSAGLLYGYTF
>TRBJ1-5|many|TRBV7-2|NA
TGTGCCAGCAGCTTAGCGGGGGCTAGCAATCAGCCCCAGCATTTT
CASSLAGASNQPQHF
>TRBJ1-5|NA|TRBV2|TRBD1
TGTGCCAGCAGTGATCGCCGGGACAGAGTTTTTAGCAATCAGCCCCAGCATTTT
CASSDRRDRVFSNQPQHF
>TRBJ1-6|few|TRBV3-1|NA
TGTGCCAGCCGTCCAGATCGGGGTGGTAGGTCACCCCTCCACTTT
CASRPDRGGRSPLHF
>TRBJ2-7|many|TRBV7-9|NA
TGTGCCAGCAGCTCCCCAGGGAGCTCCTACGAGCAGTACTTC
CASSSPGSSYEQYF
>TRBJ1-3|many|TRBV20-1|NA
TGCAGTGCTACAGGAGATTTGGGAAACACCATATATTTT
CSATGDLGNTIYF
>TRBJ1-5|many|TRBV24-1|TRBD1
TGTGCCACCAGTGAGCCTCTAACAGGGGGCGGTCAGCCCCAGCATTTT
CATSEPLTGGGQPQHF
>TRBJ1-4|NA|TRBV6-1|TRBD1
TGTGCCAGCAGTGAAGAAGACGGGACAGGCGGTGAAAAACTGTTTTTT
CASSEEDGTGGEKLFF
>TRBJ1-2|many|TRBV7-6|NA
TGTGCCAGCAGCTTAGCGGCGGGGGGGCAGAACTATGGCTACACCTTC
CASSLAAGGQNYGYTF
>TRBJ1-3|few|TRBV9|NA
TGTGCCAGCAGCGTAGGTATAAGTGCCTCTGGAAACACCATATATTTT
CASSVGISASGNTIYF
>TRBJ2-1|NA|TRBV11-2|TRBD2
TGTGCCAGCAGCCGGGGACTAGCGGGACGCACTTATGAGCAGTTCTTC
CASSRGLAGRTYEQFF
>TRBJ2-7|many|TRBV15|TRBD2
TGTGCCACCAGCAGAGATCTGGCTAGCGGCGCATACGAGCAGTACTTC
CATSRDLASGAYEQYF
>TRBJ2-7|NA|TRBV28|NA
TGTGCCAGCACTGCAAGCTCCTACGAGCAGTACTTC
CASTASSYEQYF
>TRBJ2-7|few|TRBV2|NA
TGTGCCAGCAGTCTAGGGGGGATCTACGAGCAGTACTTC
CASSLGGIYEQYF
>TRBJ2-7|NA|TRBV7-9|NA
TGTGCCAGCTCACCTGGGGTCGAGCAGTACTTC
CASSPGVEQYF
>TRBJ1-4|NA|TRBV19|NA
TGTGCCAGTAGTATACGGTCAGACGAACAACTGTTTTTT
CASSIRSDEQLFF
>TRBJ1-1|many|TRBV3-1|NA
TGTGCCAGCAGCTCAAACATGGGAGAGAACACTGAAGCTTTCTTT
CASSSNMGENTEAFF
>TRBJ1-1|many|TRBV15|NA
TGTGCCACCAGCAGAGATCGGCTGAACACTGAAGCTTTCTTT
CATSRDRLNTEAFF
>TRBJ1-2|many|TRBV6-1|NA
TGTGCCAGCAGTGAACGGATAGGGGACTATGGCTACACCTTC
CASSERIGDYGYTF
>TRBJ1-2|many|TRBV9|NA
TGTGCCAGCAGCGCTCTGGACAGCTACTATGGCTACACCTTC
CASSALDSYYGYTF
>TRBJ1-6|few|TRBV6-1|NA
TGTGCCAGCAGTGAAAGTGTTGGCAGGGGAGACTCACCCCTCCACTTT
CASSESVGRGDSPLHF
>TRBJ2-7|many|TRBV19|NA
TGTGCCAGTAGTGTGGACAGAATCTACGAGCAGTACTTC
CASSVDRIYEQYF
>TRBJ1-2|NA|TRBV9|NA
TGTGCCAGCAGCGTAGCAACAGTAGCTAACTATGGCTACACCTTC
CASSVATVANYGYTF
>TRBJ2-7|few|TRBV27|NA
TGTGCCAGCAGTATCGACGTTACGACCTACGAGCAGTACTTC
CASSIDVTTYEQYF
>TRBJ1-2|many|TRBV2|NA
TGTGCCAGCCATCAGGGGATCAACTATGGCTACACCTTC
CASHQGINYGYTF
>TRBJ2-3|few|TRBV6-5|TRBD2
TGTGCCAGCAGTTATAGCGGGGGCACAGATACGCAGTATTTT
CASSYSGGTDTQYF
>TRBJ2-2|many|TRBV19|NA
TGTGCCAGTAGTATAGACGGGACCACCGGGGAGCTGTTTTTT
CASSIDGTTGELFF
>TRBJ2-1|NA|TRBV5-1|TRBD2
TGCGCCAGCAGCCCGCGGGGGGAGTCGAGCTACAATGAGCAGTTCTTC
CASSPRGESSYNEQFF
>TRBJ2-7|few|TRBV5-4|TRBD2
TGTGCCAGCAGCCACTTTGGGAGCGGGGCCTACGAGCAGTACTTC
CASSHFGSGAYEQYF
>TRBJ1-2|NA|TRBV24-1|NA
TGTGCCACCAGTGATTCAGGGTACGGTGGCTACACCTTC
CATSDSGYGGYTF
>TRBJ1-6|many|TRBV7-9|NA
TGTGCCAGCAGCTTAAGCCGTCCAGGGAGTAAGGGATCACCCCTCCACTTT
CASSLSRPGSKGSPLHF
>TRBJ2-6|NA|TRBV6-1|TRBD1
TGTGCCAGCAGTGGAGGGGACAGGGGGTCTGGGGCCAACGTCCTGACTTTC
CASSGGDRGSGANVLTF
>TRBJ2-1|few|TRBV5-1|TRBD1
TGCGCCAGCAGCTTGGACAGGGGCCGATTCAATGAGCAGTTCTTC
CASSLDRGRFNEQFF
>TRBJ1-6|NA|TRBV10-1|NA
TGCGCCAGCGAGAAGCAGGGTTCTAATTCACCCCTCCACTTT
CASEKQGSNSPLHF
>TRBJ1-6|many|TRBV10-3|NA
TGTGCCATCCAACAGGGCTCCTATAATTCACCCCTCCACTTT
CAIQQGSYNSPLHF
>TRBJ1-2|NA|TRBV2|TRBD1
TGTGCCAGCAGGGAGGGGCAGGGGGCGACTGGCTACACCTTC
CASREGQGATGYTF
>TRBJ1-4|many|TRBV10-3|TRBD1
TGTGCCATCAGTGGCTTCGAAAGGGGGCCTAATGAAAAACTGTTTTTT
CAISGFERGPNEKLFF
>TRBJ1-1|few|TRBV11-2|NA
TGTGCCAGCGGGTCGACGAACACTGAAGCTTTCTTT
CASGSTNTEAFF
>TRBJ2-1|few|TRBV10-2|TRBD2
TGCGCCAGCAATAGCGGGGGCCTTGAGCAGTTCTTC
CASNSGGLEQFF
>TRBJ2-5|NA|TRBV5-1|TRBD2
TGCGCCAGCAACCCCGGCGGGGTTAGCGGGAGGAAGGAGACCCAGTACTTC
CASNPGGVSGRKETQYF
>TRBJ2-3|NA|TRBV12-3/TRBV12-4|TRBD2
TGTGCCAGCAGCCAAGGGTCTAGCGGGGGCACAGATACGCAGTATTTT
CASSQGSSGGTDTQYF
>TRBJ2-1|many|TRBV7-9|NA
TGTGCCAGCAGCATGTGGGGGCGGGATGAGCAGTTCTTC
CASSMWGRDEQFF
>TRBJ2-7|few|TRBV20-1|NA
TGCAGTGCTAGAGAGGAGGGGCGGGACCTTCTGGGGCAGTACTTC
CSAREEGRDLLGQYF
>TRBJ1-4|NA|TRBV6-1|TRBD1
TGTGCCAGCAGCCAAACAGGGGGCTCAACTAATGAAAAACTGTTTTTT
CASSQTGGSTNEKLFF
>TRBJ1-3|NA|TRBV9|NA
TGTGCCAGCAGCGTAGGTCAGGGGCCAGGGAACACCATATATTTT
CASSVGQGPGNTIYF
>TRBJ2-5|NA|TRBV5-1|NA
TGCGCCAGCAGCCGGCTGGCCAGCCAAGAGACCCAGTACTTC
CASSRLASQETQYF
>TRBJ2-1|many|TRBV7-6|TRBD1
TGTGCCAGCAGCGTCGACAGGGGCGATGAGCAGTTCTTC
CASSVDRGDEQFF
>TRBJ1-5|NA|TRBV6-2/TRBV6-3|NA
TGTGCCAGCAGCTCCGACAGGAGAGATCAGCCCCAGCATTTT
CASSSDRRDQPQHF
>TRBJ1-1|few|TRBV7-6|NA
TGTGCCAGCAGCTTGTTTGACAGGCCGAACACTGAAGCTTTCTTT
CASSLFDRPNTEAFF
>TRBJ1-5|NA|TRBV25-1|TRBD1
TGTGCCAGCAGTGAATATATGGACAGGGGGAGGAATAGCAATCAGCCCCAGCATTTT
CASSEYMDRGRNSNQPQHF
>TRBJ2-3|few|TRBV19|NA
TGTGCCAGTAGTATCCAGGAGGGCCTTGGGGGAACAGATACGCAGTATTTT
CASSIQEGLGGTDTQYF
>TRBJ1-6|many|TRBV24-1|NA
TGTGCCACCAGTGAACGGACGCATGATAATTCACCCCTCCACTTT
CATSERTHDNSPLHF
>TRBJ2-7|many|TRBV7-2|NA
TGTGCCAGCAGCTTAGCCGGCGGTCCCTACGAGCAGTACTTC
CASSLAGGPYEQYF
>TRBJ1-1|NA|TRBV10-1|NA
TGTGCCAGCCGCGTGGGGACGAACACTGAAGCTTTCTTT
CASRVGTNTEAFF
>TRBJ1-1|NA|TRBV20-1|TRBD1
TGCAGTGCTAGTACCGGGACAGGGCGTACTGAAGCTTTCTTT
CSASTGTGRTEAFF
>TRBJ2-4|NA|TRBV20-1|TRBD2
TGCAGTGCTAGACGACTAGCGGGAGCCCATCAGTACTTC
CSARRLAGAHQYF
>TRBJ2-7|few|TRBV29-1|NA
TGCAACGTAGGAAGATTCTCCTACGAGCAGTACTTC
CNVGRFSYEQYF